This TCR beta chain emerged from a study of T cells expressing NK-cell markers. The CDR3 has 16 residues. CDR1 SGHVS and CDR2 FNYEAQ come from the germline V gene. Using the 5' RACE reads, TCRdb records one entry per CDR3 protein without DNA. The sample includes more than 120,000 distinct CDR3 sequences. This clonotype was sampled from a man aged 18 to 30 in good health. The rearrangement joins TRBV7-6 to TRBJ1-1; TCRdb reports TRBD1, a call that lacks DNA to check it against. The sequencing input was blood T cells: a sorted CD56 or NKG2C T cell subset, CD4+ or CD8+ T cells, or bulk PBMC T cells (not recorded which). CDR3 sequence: CASSKGTGALPSEAFF. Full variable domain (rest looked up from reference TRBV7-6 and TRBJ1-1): GAGVSQSPRYKVTKRGQDVALRCDPISGHVSLYWYRQALGQGPEFLTYFNYEAQQDKSGLPNDRFSAERPEGSISTLTIQRTEQRDSAMYRCASSKGTGALPSEAFFGQGTRLTVV.